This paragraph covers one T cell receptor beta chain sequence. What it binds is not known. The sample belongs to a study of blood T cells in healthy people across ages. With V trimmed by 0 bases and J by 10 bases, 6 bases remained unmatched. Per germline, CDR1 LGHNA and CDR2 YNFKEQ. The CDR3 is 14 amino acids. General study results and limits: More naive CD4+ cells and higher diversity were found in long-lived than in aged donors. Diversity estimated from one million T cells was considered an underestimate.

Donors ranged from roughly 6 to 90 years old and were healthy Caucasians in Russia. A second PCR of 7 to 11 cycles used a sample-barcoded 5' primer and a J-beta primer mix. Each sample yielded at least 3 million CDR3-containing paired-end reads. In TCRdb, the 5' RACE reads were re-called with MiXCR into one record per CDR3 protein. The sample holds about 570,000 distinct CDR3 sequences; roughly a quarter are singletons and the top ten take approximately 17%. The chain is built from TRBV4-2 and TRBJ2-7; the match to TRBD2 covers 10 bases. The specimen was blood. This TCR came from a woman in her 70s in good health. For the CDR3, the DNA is TGTGCCAGCAGCCAAGACTCAACTAGCGGGGAACAGTACTTC. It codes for CASSQDSTSGEQYF.